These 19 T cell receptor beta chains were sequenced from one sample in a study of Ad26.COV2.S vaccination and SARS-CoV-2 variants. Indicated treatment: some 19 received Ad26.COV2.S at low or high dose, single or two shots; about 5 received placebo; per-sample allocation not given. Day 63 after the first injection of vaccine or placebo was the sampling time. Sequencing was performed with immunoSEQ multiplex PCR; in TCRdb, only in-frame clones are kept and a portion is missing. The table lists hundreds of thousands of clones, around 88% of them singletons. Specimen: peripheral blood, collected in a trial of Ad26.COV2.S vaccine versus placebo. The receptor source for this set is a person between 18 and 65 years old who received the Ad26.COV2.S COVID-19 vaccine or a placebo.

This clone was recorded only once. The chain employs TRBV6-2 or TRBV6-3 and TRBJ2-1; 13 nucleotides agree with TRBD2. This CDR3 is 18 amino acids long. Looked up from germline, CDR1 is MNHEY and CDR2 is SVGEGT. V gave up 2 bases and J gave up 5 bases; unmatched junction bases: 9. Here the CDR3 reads CASSYKTSGRALDNEQFF. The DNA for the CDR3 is TGTGCCAGCAGTTACAAAACTAGCGGGAGGGCCCTGGACAATGAGCAGTTCTTC.

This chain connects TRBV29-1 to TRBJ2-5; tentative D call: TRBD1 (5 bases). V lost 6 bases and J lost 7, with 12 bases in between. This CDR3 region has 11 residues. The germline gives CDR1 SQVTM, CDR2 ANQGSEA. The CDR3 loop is CSVGPLGTQYF. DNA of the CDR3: TGCAGCGTGGGGCCCCTGGGGACCCAGTACTTC.

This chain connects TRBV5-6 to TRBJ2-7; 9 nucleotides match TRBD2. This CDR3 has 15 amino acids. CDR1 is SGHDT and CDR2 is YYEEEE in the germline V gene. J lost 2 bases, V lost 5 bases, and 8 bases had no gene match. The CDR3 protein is CASRGGTSHPYEQYF. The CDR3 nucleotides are TGTGCCAGCAGGGGGGGGACTAGCCACCCCTACGAGCAGTACTTC.

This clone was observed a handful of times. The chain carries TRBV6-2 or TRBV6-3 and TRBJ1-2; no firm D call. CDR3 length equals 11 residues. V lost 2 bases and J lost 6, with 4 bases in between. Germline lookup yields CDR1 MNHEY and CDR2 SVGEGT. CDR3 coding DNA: TGTGCCAGCAGTTACACAAATGGCTACACCTTC. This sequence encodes CASSYTNGYTF.

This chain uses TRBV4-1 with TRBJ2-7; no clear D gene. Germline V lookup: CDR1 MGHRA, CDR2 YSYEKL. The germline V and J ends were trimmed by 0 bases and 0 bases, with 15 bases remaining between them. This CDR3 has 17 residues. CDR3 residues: CASSQDLVRELSYEQYF. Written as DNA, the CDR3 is TGCGCCAGCAGCCAAGATTTGGTCCGCGAGCTCTCCTACGAGCAGTACTTC.

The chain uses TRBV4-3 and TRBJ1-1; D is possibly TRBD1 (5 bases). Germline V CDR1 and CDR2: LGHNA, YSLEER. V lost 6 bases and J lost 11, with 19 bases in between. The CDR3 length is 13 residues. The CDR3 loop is CASRSLGGTEAFF. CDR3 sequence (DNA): TGCGCCAGCAGAAGTCTCGGGGGGACGGAGGCTTTCTTT.

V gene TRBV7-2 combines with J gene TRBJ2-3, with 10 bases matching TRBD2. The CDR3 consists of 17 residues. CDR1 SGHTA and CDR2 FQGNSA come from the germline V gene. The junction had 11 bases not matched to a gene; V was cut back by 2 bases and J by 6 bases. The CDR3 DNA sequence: TGTGCCAGCAGCTTAAGGGGTCACGGGACTAGCGCCGATACGCAGTATTTT. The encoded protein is CASSLRGHGTSADTQYF.

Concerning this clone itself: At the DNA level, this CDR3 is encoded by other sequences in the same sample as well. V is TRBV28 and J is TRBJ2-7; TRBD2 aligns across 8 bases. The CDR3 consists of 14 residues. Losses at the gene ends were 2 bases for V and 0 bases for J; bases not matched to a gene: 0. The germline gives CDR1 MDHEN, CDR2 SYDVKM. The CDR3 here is CASSLSGGSYEQYF. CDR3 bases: TGTGCCAGCAGTTTAAGCGGGGGCTCCTACGAGCAGTACTTC.

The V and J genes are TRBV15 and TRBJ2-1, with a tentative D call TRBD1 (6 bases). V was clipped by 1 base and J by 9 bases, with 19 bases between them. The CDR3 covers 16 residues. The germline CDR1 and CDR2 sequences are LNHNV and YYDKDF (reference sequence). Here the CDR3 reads CATSRVRTGGPGEQFF. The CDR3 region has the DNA TGTGCCACCAGCAGAGTTCGGACTGGGGGCCCCGGTGAGCAGTTCTTC.

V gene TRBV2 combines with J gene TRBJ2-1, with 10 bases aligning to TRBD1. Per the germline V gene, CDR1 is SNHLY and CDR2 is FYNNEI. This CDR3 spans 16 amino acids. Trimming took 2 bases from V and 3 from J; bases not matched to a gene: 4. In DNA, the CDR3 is TGTGCCAGCAGTGAATCCGGGACAGGGGACTACAATGAGCAGTTCTTC. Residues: CASSESGTGDYNEQFF.

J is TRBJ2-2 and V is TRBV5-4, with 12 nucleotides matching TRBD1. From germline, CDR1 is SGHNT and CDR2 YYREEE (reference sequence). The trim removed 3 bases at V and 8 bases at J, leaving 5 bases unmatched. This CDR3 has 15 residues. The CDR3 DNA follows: TGTGCCAGCAGCTCGGGACAGGGGGCTAGGGGGGAGCTGTTTTTT. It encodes CASSSGQGARGELFF.

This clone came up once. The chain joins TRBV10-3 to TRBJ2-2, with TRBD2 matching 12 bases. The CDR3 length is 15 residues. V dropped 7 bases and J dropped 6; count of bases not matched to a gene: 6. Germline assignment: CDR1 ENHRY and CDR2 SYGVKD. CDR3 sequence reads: CAINRLAGDPGELFF. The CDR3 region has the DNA TGTGCCATCAATCGACTAGCGGGAGACCCCGGGGAGCTGTTTTTT.

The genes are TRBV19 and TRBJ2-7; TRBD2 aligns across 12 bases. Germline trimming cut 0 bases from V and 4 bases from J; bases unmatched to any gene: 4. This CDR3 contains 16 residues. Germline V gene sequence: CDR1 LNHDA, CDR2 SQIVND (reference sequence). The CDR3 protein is CASSIELAGGLYEQYF. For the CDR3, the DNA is TGTGCCAGTAGTATAGAACTAGCGGGAGGACTTTACGAGCAGTACTTC.

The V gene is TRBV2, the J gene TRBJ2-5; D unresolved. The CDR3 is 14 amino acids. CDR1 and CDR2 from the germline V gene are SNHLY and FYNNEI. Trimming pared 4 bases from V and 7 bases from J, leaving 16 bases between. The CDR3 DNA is TGTGCCAGCAGTGTTCAGCGCTACAAGGGGACCCAGTACTTC. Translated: CASSVQRYKGTQYF.

The CDR3 loop reads CASSPNPGGGTEAFF. The CDR3 nucleotides are TGTGCCAGCTCACCTAATCCGGGCGGGGGCACTGAAGCTTTCTTT. This chain links TRBV18 with TRBJ1-1; possible D gene TRBD1, 5 bases. The germline V and J ends were trimmed by 3 bases and 4 bases, with 15 bases remaining between them. The CDR3 runs to 15 residues. CDR1 and CDR2 from the germline V gene are KGHSH and LQKENI.

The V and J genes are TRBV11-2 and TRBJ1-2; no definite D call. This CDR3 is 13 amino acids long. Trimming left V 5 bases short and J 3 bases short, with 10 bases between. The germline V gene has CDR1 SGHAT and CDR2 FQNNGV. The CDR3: CASSPAGDYGYTF. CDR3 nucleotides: TGTGCCAGCAGCCCCGCAGGTGACTATGGCTACACCTTC.

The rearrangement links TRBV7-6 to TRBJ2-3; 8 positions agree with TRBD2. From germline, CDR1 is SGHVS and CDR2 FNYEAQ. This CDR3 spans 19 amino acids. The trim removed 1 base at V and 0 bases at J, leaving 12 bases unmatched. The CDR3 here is CASSLGGGGRSSSTDTQYF. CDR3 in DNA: TGTGCCAGCAGCTTAGGCGGAGGCGGGAGGAGTTCTAGCACAGATACGCAGTATTTT. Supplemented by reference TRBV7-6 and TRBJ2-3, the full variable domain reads GAGVSQSPRYKVTKRGQDVALRCDPISGHVSLYWYRQALGQGPEFLTYFNYEAQQDKSGLPNDRFSAERPEGSISTLTIQRTEQRDSAMYRCASSLGGGGRSSSTDTQYFGPGTRLTVL.

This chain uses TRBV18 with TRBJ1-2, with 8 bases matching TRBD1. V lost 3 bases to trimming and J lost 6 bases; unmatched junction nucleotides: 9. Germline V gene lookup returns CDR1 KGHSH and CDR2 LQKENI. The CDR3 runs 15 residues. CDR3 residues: CASSPDRADFNGYTF. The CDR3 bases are TGTGCCAGCTCACCGGACAGGGCGGATTTTAATGGCTACACCTTC.

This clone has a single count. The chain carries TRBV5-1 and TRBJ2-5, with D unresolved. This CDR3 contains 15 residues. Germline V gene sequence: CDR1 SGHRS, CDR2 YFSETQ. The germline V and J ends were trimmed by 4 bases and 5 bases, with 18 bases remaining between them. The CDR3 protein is CASSQPLSGMETQYF. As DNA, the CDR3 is TGCGCCAGCAGCCAACCCCTCTCGGGTATGGAGACCCAGTACTTC.